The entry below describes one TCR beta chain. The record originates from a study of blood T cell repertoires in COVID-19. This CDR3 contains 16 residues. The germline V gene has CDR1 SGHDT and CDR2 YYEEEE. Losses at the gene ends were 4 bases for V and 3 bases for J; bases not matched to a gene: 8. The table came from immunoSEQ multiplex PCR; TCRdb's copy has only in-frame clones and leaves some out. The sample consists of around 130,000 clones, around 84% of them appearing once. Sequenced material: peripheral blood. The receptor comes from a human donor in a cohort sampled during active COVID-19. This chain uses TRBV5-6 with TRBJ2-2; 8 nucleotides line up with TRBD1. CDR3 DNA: TGTGCCAGCAGCCACCGGACAGGGCAGGACACCGGGGAGCTGTTTTTT. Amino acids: CASSHRTGQDTGELFF.